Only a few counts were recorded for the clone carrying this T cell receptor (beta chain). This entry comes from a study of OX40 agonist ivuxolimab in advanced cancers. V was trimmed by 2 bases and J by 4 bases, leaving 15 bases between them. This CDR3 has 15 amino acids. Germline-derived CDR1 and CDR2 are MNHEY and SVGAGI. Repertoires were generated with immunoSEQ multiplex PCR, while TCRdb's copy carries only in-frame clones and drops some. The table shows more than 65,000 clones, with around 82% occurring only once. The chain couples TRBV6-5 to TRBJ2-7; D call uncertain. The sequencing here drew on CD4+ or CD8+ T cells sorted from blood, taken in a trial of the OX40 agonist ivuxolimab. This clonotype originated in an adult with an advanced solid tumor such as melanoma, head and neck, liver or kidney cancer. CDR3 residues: CASSYGVFGFYEQYF. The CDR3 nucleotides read TGTGCCAGCAGTTACGGGGTATTCGGGTTTTACGAGCAGTACTTC.